The 17 T cell receptor beta chains reported below all come from one sample, sequenced in a study of post-analysis software for immune sequencing data. Study observations and caveats: Patients showed TRBV5-6, TRBV5-1 and TRBV20-1 among 4 or 5 TRBV segments more frequent than in controls.

The antigens of these receptors remain unknown. The authors incorporated unique molecular identifiers into the TCR beta cDNA libraries. Each CDR3 protein is one row after TCRdb ran MiXCR on the PCR reads. The top ten clones hold under 2% of a sample with 550,000 to 700,000 distinct CDR3 sequences, about 40% of them seen once. The sample consisted of blood. The origin of the receptors is a girl aged 10 to 17 with multiple sclerosis.

This chain uses TRBV6-6 with TRBJ1-5; maybe TRBD1 (5 bases). V lost 6 bases to trimming and J lost 7 bases, with 13 bases between them. The CDR3 has 13 residues. CDR1 is MNHNY and CDR2 is SVGAGI in the germline V gene (reference sequence). CDR3 in amino acids: CASRTQEFQPQHF. Here the CDR3 DNA reads TGTGCCAGCAGAACACAGGAATTCCAGCCCCAGCATTTT.

The genes are TRBV27 and TRBJ2-5; 9 bases agree with TRBD2. The DNA end favors TRBJ2-7, so the J call may be wrong. CDR3 length: 13 residues. From germline, CDR1 is MNHEY and CDR2 SMNVEV (reference sequence). The CDR3 reads CASAGLASYEQYF. The CDR3 nucleotides are TGTGCCAGCGCGGGACTAGCTTCCTACGAGCAGTACTTC.

V usage is TRBV7-3 and J usage is TRBJ1-2; tentatively, D is TRBD1 (5 bases). The CDR3 spans 14 residues. Germline CDR1 is SGHTA and CDR2 is FQGTGA. The V gene lost 5 bases and the J gene lost 0 bases, with 10 bases spanning the gap. The CDR3 DNA sequence: TGTGCCAGCAGCAGGGACGGAGCTAACTATGGCTACACCTTC. Translation gives CASSRDGANYGYTF.

The rearrangement joins TRBV12-3 or TRBV12-4 to TRBJ2-7, with TRBD1 identical over 9 bases. After removal of 4 bases from V and 0 bases from J, the junction contained 4 bases not matched to a gene. The CDR3 is made up of 15 amino acids. The CDR3 coding sequence is TGTGCCAGCAGTTCTACAGGGGGCCTCTCCTACGAGCAGTACTTC. It translates to CASSSTGGLSYEQYF.

The chain links TRBV5-1 to TRBJ1-5; the match to TRBD1 covers 7 bases. V lost 3 bases, J lost 2 bases, and 5 bases stayed unmatched. The CDR3 runs 15 residues. CDR1 is SGHRS, CDR2 YFSETQ, per germline. The CDR3 protein is CASSSDGQGNQPQHF. The CDR3 region has the DNA TGCGCCAGCAGCTCGGATGGACAGGGCAATCAGCCCCAGCATTTT.

This chain links TRBV5-1 with TRBJ1-1; D unclear. V lost 4 bases to trimming and J lost 6 bases, with 10 bases between them. CDR1 and CDR2 from the germline V gene are SGHRS and YFSETQ. This CDR3 has 12 amino acids. CDR3 bases: TGCGCCAGCAGCGGGAACCCCTCTGAAGCTTTCTTT. Amino acids: CASSGNPSEAFF.

This rearrangement joins TRBV20-1 to TRBJ2-4, with 9 bases matching TRBD2. This CDR3 is built from 13 residues. The ends lost 5 bases at V and 6 bases at J; junction bases unmatched: 5. The germline gives CDR1 DFQATT, CDR2 SNEGSKA (reference sequence). In nucleotides, the CDR3 is TGCAGTGCTGCGGGGGGGCATGGAAACATTCAGTACTTC. Its translation is CSAAGGHGNIQYF.

Concerning this clonotype: The junction and the germline gene differ at one end; a read error may be behind it. This chain connects TRBV6-6 to TRBJ2-1, with 12 positions matching TRBD2. CDR3 size: 15 residues. The germline V gene encodes CDR1 MNHNY and CDR2 SVGAGI (reference sequence). The CDR3 region is CTSRRLAGADNEQFF. The CDR3 coding sequence is TGTACCAGCAGACGACTAGCGGGAGCGGACAATGAGCAGTTCTTC.

The rearrangement uses TRBV7-9 and TRBJ2-5; possible D gene TRBD2, 7 bases. The end of the DNA aligns better with TRBJ2-7, so the J call may be wrong. There are 16 residues in the CDR3. Looked up from germline, CDR1 is SEHNR and CDR2 is FQNEAQ (reference sequence). CDR3: CASSLARGTLRHEQYF. CDR3 in DNA: TGTGCCAGCAGCTTAGCGCGGGGGACACTTAGACACGAGCAGTACTTC.

This clonotype was seen a handful of times. The chain uses TRBV21-1 and TRBJ2-4; TRBD2, as called in the table, went unchecked against the DNA. TRBV21-1 has pseudogene status. The CDR3 has 20 residues. The CDR3 DNA sequence: TGTGCCAGCAGCGCTAAGACCGGGACTAGCGGCTCCGCAGCCAAAAACATTCAGTACTTC. Translation gives CASSAKTGTSGSAAKNIQYF.

The V gene is TRBV20-1, the J gene TRBJ2-5; unclear D gene. This CDR3 spans 11 amino acids. Per the germline V gene, CDR1 is DFQATT and CDR2 is SNEGSKA (reference sequence). With 3 bases removed from V and 4 bases from J, the gap between germline ends came to 6 bases. The DNA for the CDR3 is TGCAGTGCTAGCTTTTTAGAGACCCAGTACTTC. Translating gives CSASFLETQYF.

CDR3 residues: CASSLGGKGEQYF. Here the CDR3 DNA reads TGCGCCAGCAGCTTGGGAGGGAAAGGCGAGCAGTACTTC. The chain recombines TRBV5-1 with TRBJ2-7, with D maybe TRBD2 (5 bases). The CDR3 has 13 residues. Per germline, CDR1 SGHRS and CDR2 YFSETQ. V was clipped by 0 bases and J by 6 bases, with 10 bases between them.

This clonotype has a handful of counts. The chain combines TRBV6-2 or TRBV6-3 with TRBJ2-7, with D possibly matching TRBD2 (6 bases). The germline V and J ends were trimmed by 0 bases and 6 bases, with 12 bases remaining between them. The CDR3 is made up of 14 amino acids. Germline-derived CDR1 and CDR2 are MNHEY and SVGEGT. For the CDR3, the DNA is TGTGCCAGCAGTTACTCGACCCAGGGAGGCGAGCAGTACTTC. It translates to CASSYSTQGGEQYF.

This clonotype was seen more than once but under ten times. The chain joins TRBV6-5 to TRBJ2-5; D is uncertain. Germline CDR1 is MNHEY and CDR2 is SVGAGI. The CDR3 has 14 amino acids. V was cut by 0 bases and J by 4 bases, with 9 bases left in between. The CDR3 DNA reads TGTGCCAGCAGTTACTCGATCCCGGGAGAGACCCAGTACTTC. Translation gives CASSYSIPGETQYF.

A few counts support this clonotype. The rearrangement uses TRBV20-1 and TRBJ2-3, with TRBD2 matching over 11 bases. Germline V lookup: CDR1 DFQATT, CDR2 SNEGSKA (reference sequence). This CDR3 spans 17 amino acids. J lost 1 base, V lost 3 bases, and 9 bases had no gene match. CDR3 in amino acids: CSASNIAGGPGTDTQYF. For the CDR3, the DNA is TGCAGTGCTAGCAACATAGCGGGGGGGCCCGGCACAGATACGCAGTATTTT.

This clonotype was seen only a few times. V usage is TRBV5-6 and J usage is TRBJ1-5; D gene ambiguous. This CDR3 has 16 residues. V was shortened by 1 base and J by 2 bases, with 13 bases between the two germline ends. Germline-derived CDR1 and CDR2 are SGHDT and YYEEEE. CDR3 in DNA: TGTGCCAGCAGCTTGATGAGGGTATTAGGCAATCAGCCCCAGCATTTT. Encoded protein: CASSLMRVLGNQPQHF. Full variable domain (missing parts from reference TRBV5-6 and TRBJ1-5): DAGVTQSPTHLIKTRGQQVTLRCSPKSGHDTVSWYQQALGQGPQFIFQYYEEEERQRGNFPDRFSGHQFPNYSSELNVNALLLGDSALYLCASSLMRVLGNQPQHFGDGTRLSIL.

This clonotype was seen a few times. This chain links TRBV12-3 or TRBV12-4 with TRBJ2-7; D unresolved. Trimming pared 6 bases from V and 3 bases from J, leaving 12 bases between. The CDR3 covers 13 residues. CDR3 DNA: TGTGCCAGCAGCCCTCCCTCCTACTACGAGCAGTACTTC. Encoded protein: CASSPPSYYEQYF.